This T cell receptor (beta chain) was identified in a study of cytomegalovirus exposure and HLA in healthy donors. The CDR3 contains 15 residues. Trimming pared 5 bases from V and 5 bases from J, leaving 13 bases between. Germline V CDR1 and CDR2: SGHAT, FQDESV (reference sequence). The PCR was carried out with 60 Vbeta primers and 13 Jbeta primers. Measured with immunoSEQ multiplex PCR; TCRdb has only the in-frame clones, and not every one. Among about 140,000 clones listed, about 66% were seen once. The V gene is TRBV11-1, the J gene TRBJ1-6, with D unclear. The sequenced material came from PBMCs. This sequence originates from a male donor in good health and CMV-seronegative. The CDR3 coding sequence is TGTGCCAGCAGCGCCCGAGATAGAAATAATTCACCCCTCCACTTT. It is translated as CASSARDRNNSPLHF.